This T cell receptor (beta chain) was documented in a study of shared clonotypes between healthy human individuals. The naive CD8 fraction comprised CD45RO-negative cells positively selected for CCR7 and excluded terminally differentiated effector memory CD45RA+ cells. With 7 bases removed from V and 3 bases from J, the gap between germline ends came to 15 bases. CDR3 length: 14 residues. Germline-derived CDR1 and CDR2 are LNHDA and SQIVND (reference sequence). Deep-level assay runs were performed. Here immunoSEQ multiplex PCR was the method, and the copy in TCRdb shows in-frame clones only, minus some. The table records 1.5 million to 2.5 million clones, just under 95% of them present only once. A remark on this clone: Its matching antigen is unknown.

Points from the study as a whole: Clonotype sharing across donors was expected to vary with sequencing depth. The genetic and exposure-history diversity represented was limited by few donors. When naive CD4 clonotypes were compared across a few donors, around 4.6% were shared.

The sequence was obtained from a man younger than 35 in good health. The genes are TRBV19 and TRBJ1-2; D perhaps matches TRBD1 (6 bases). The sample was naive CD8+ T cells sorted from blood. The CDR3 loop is CASIPTPGDYGYTF. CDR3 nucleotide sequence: TGTGCCAGTATCCCGACCCCAGGGGACTATGGCTACACCTTC.